This entry lists 25 T cell receptor beta chains sequenced from one sample in a study of monozygotic twins with cystic fibrosis (dated by TCRdb to about 2021). Libraries were built with the immunoSEQ multiplex PCR assay. TCRdb holds this immuneACCESS table with in-frame rearrangements only. Some clones are missing; in checked studies, unresolved V genes explain under half, and the rest has no known cause. This sample is represented by 20,000 to 30,000 clones; 90% of them were singletons. The biggest ten clones account for around 0.57% of the sample. Sample: blood. Receptor source: a girl aged 2-10 years with cystic fibrosis.

The gene calls are TRBV9 and TRBJ2-2, with 10 bases identical to TRBD2. CDR1 SGDLS and CDR2 YYNGEE come from the germline V gene. CDR3 length: 15 amino acids. V lost 0 bases to trimming and J lost 7 bases; unmatched junction nucleotides: 3. DNA of the CDR3: TGTGCCAGCAGCGTAGGGCTAGCGGGGGACGGGGAGCTGTTTTTT. This gives the protein CASSVGLAGDGELFF.

This chain uses TRBV4-3 with TRBJ2-3; 7 nucleotides agree with TRBD2. CDR1 is LGHNA and CDR2 is YSLEER in the germline V gene. CDR3 length equals 16 residues. Trimming removed 0 bases from V and 1 base from J; junction bases left unmatched: 4. The DNA of the CDR3 is TGCGCCAGCAGCCAAGAGTATGGGGGGGGCACAGATACGCAGTATTTT. Translation gives CASSQEYGGGTDTQYF.

The rearrangement joins TRBV30 to TRBJ2-3, with D possibly being TRBD2 (7 bases). V was trimmed by 8 bases and J by 5 bases, leaving 20 bases between them. This CDR3 comprises 14 residues. CDR1 is GTSNPN and CDR2 is SVGIG in the germline V gene (reference sequence). CDR3 region: CALGAGGQGDTQYF. The CDR3 DNA is TGTGCCCTGGGTGCCGGGGGGCAGGGAGATACGCAGTATTTT.

The CDR3 here is CAWSRLSGTPYGYTF. The CDR3 DNA follows: TGTGCCTGGAGTAGACTTTCGGGGACCCCGTATGGCTACACCTTC. The rearrangement joins TRBV30 to TRBJ1-2; a possible D gene is TRBD1 (5 bases). The CDR3 is 15 amino acids. Germline V gene lookup returns CDR1 GTSNPN and CDR2 SVGIG (reference sequence). V was shortened by 2 bases and J by 5 bases, with 18 bases between the two germline ends.

This chain links TRBV14 with TRBJ1-6, with 9 nucleotides matching TRBD1. Germline assignment: CDR1 SGHDN and CDR2 FVKESK. The CDR3 length is 15 residues. V shed 4 bases and J 4 bases; nucleotides not matched to a gene: 2. The CDR3 DNA is TGTGCCAGCAGCCCCGGGACAGGGTATAATTCACCCCTCCACTTT. Amino acid sequence: CASSPGTGYNSPLHF.

The CDR3 nucleotides read TGTGCCAGTAGTATAGATTTACCGTACACCGGGGAGCTGTTTTTT. Protein: CASSIDLPYTGELFF. The gene calls are TRBV19 and TRBJ2-2; no definite D call. The CDR3 has 15 residues. CDR1 is LNHDA, CDR2 SQIVND, per germline (reference sequence). V dropped 0 bases and J dropped 3 bases, with 8 bases sitting between them.

The chain couples TRBV30 to TRBJ2-5; D gene ambiguous. The CDR3 consists of 12 residues. V lost 0 bases to trimming and J lost 7 bases, with 9 bases between them. Germline lookup yields CDR1 GTSNPN and CDR2 SVGIG (reference sequence). The CDR3 DNA reads as TGTGCCTGGAGTGTGGTGAGTGGGACCCAGTACTTC. Amino acids: CAWSVVSGTQYF.

The rearrangement joins TRBV4-1 to TRBJ2-2, with 12 bases identical to TRBD1. The CDR3 length is 18 residues. The germline V gene encodes CDR1 MGHRA and CDR2 YSYEKL. Trimming at V came to 1 base and at J to 5 bases, leaving 8 bases not matched to a gene. DNA of the CDR3: TGCGCCAGCAGCCAAGTTGGGACAGGGGGCGGGTGGACCGGGGAGCTGTTTTTT. Translation: CASSQVGTGGGWTGELFF.

V is TRBV19 and J is TRBJ1-3; 8 nucleotides line up with TRBD1. Per germline, CDR1 LNHDA and CDR2 SQIVND (reference sequence). The CDR3 has 16 residues. V lost 3 bases to trimming and J lost 4 bases; unmatched junction nucleotides: 8. Here the CDR3 DNA reads TGTGCCAGTAGTATCCGCAGGGGGCATCACGGAAACACCATATATTTT. Translating gives CASSIRRGHHGNTIYF. The variable domain in full, completed from reference TRBV19 and TRBJ1-3, reads DGGITQSPKYLFRKEGQNVTLSCEQNLNHDAMYWYRQDPGQGLRLIYYSQIVNDFQKGDIAEGYSVSREKKESFPLTVTSAQKNPTAFYLCASSIRRGHHGNTIYFGEGSWLTVV.

The V and J genes are TRBV9 and TRBJ2-2; D is perhaps TRBD2 (5 bases). This CDR3 region has 14 residues. V lost 3 bases to trimming and J lost 4 bases, with 10 bases between them. The germline V gene encodes CDR1 SGDLS and CDR2 YYNGEE. CDR3 sequence reads: CASSGGLITGELFF. For the CDR3, the DNA is TGTGCCAGCAGCGGCGGGCTTATCACCGGGGAGCTGTTTTTT.

This chain connects TRBV19 to TRBJ2-7, with no clear D. Per the germline V gene, CDR1 is LNHDA and CDR2 is SQIVND (reference sequence). The germline V and J ends were trimmed by 3 bases and 2 bases, with 8 bases remaining between them. The CDR3 contains 13 residues. The CDR3: CASSISIAYEQYF. DNA of the CDR3: TGTGCCAGTAGTATTAGTATAGCCTACGAGCAGTACTTC.

The chain combines TRBV6-5 with TRBJ1-2; 11 bases fit TRBD1. CDR1 is MNHEY and CDR2 is SVGAGI in the germline V gene. The CDR3 runs to 15 residues. The V and J ends lost 6 bases and 9 bases, in that order; junction bases with no gene match: 12. Written as DNA, the CDR3 is TGTGCCAGCAGGGACCCGGACAGGGGGCGAAGACGCTACACCTTC. Translation: CASRDPDRGRRRYTF.

The rearrangement links TRBV6-5 to TRBJ2-7; D possibly matches TRBD1 or TRBD2 (5 bases each). The V gene lost 3 bases and the J gene lost 2 bases, with 14 bases spanning the gap. The CDR3 is made up of 15 amino acids. Germline V gene lookup returns CDR1 MNHEY and CDR2 SVGAGI. The DNA for the CDR3 is TGTGCCAGCAGTTATTCCGGGACCCCTACCTACGAGCAGTACTTC. It is translated as CASSYSGTPTYEQYF.

This clone came up once. The rearrangement joins TRBV11-3 to TRBJ2-7; D is perhaps TRBD1 (5 bases). V lost 3 bases, J lost 5 bases, and 17 bases lay in between. From germline, CDR1 is SGHNT and CDR2 YENEEA. This CDR3 contains 15 residues. Here the CDR3 DNA reads TGTGCCAGCAGCTTGGGGTTCAAAACAGGCCACGAGCAGTACTTC. This encodes CASSLGFKTGHEQYF.

The chain carries TRBV30 and TRBJ2-1; perhaps TRBD1 as D (5 bases). V was cut by 0 bases and J by 2 bases, with 11 bases left in between. The CDR3 is made up of 15 amino acids. Germline V gene lookup returns CDR1 GTSNPN and CDR2 SVGIG (reference sequence). The CDR3 DNA reads TGTGCCTGGAGTGTACAAGGGGCCGCCTACAATGAGCAGTTCTTC. Translation gives CAWSVQGAAYNEQFF.

The V and J genes are TRBV5-1 and TRBJ2-3, with 7 positions matching TRBD2. J lost 6 bases, V lost 0 bases, and 4 bases had no gene match. Germline V gene lookup returns CDR1 SGHRS and CDR2 YFSETQ. This CDR3 region has 14 residues. Here the CDR3 reads CASSLGVAGDTQYF. The CDR3 nucleotides are TGCGCCAGCAGCTTGGGGGTAGCGGGTGATACGCAGTATTTT.

There are a few counts of this clone. This chain joins TRBV5-1 and TRBJ2-7, with 12 bases fitting TRBD2. Trimming took 5 bases from V and 2 from J; bases not matched to a gene: 11. Germline CDR1 and CDR2: SGHRS and YFSETQ. The CDR3 has 17 residues. The CDR3 loop reads CASRADGWTSGTYEQYF. The CDR3 nucleotides are TGCGCCAGCAGAGCGGACGGATGGACTAGCGGGACCTACGAGCAGTACTTC.

The gene calls are TRBV7-6 and TRBJ2-7, with D unclear. The V gene lost 0 bases and the J gene lost 0 bases, with 3 bases spanning the gap. The V gene's germline CDR1 is SGHVS and CDR2 FNYEAQ. The CDR3 sequence is 13 residues long. The CDR3 sequence: CASSLASSYEQYF. The CDR3 bases are TGTGCCAGCAGCTTAGCGAGCTCCTACGAGCAGTACTTC.

The chain employs TRBV7-9 and TRBJ2-7; 9 bases map to TRBD1. The germline V gene has CDR1 SEHNR and CDR2 FQNEAQ (reference sequence). The CDR3 extends over 14 amino acids. J was trimmed by 2 bases and V by 4 bases; bases with no gene match: 3. DNA of the CDR3: TGTGCCAGCAGCTCTACAGGGGGCGCCTACGAGCAGTACTTC. It translates to CASSSTGGAYEQYF.

This chain links TRBV13 with TRBJ2-7, with TRBD1 identical over 10 bases. The V and J ends lost 5 bases and 3 bases, in that order; junction bases with no gene match: 13. The V gene's germline CDR1 is PRHDT and CDR2 FYEKMQ (reference sequence). The CDR3 totals 17 residues. CDR3 in amino acids: CASSPRATGGRRYEQYF. CDR3 in DNA: TGTGCCAGCAGCCCCCGAGCGACAGGGGGCCGCCGCTACGAGCAGTACTTC. Filled out from reference TRBV13 and TRBJ2-7, the complete variable domain reads AAGVIQSPRHLIKEKRETATLKCYPIPRHDTVYWYQQGPGQDPQFLISFYEKMQSDKGSIPDRFSAQQFSDYHSELNMSSLELGDSALYFCASSPRATGGRRYEQYFGPGTRLTVT.

The chain combines TRBV25-1 with TRBJ1-1; D is uncertain. This CDR3 has 14 amino acids. V gave up 8 bases and J gave up 0 bases, with 13 bases separating them. Per germline, CDR1 MGHDK and CDR2 SYGVNS. In nucleotides, the CDR3 is TGTGCCAGCCAAGGACGGGGAATGAACACTGAAGCTTTCTTT. Its protein product is CASQGRGMNTEAFF.

V gene TRBV20-1 combines with J gene TRBJ1-2; D might be TRBD1 (6 bases). There are 11 residues in the CDR3. With 5 bases removed from V and 6 bases from J, the gap between germline ends came to 10 bases. Germline CDR1 reads DFQATT; CDR2 reads SNEGSKA (reference sequence). This CDR3 reads CSAQQGDGYTF. For the CDR3, the DNA is TGCAGTGCTCAACAGGGCGATGGCTACACCTTC.

V usage is TRBV6-4 and J usage is TRBJ1-5; 8 bases fit TRBD1. This CDR3 has 14 amino acids. J was trimmed by 2 bases and V by 3 bases; bases with no gene match: 0. Germline loops: CDR1 MRHNA, CDR2 SNTAGT. The CDR3 region has the DNA TGTGCCAGCAGTGAACAGGGGGGCAATCAGCCCCAGCATTTT. Its protein is CASSEQGGNQPQHF.

This chain joins TRBV15 and TRBJ1-2; D possibly corresponds to TRBD1 (6 bases). Germline assignment: CDR1 LNHNV and CDR2 YYDKDF (reference sequence). The CDR3 consists of 15 residues. The ends were cut back, 3 bases at V and 6 bases at J, with 17 bases in the middle. In DNA form, the CDR3 reads TGTGCCACCAGCAGGTACAGGGAAGGTAAAGATGGCTACACCTTC. It encodes CATSRYREGKDGYTF. Complete variable domain (other parts from reference TRBV15 and TRBJ1-2): DAMVIQNPRYQVTQFGKPVTLSCSQTLNHNVMYWYQQKSSQAPKLLFHYYDKDFNNEADTPDNFQSRRPNTSFCFLDIRSPGLGDTAMYLCATSRYREGKDGYTFGSGTRLTVV.

V and J are TRBV5-1 and TRBJ2-5, with 13 positions matching TRBD2. The germline V gene has CDR1 SGHRS and CDR2 YFSETQ. V was pared by 4 bases and J by 1 base, with 7 bases of the junction left unmatched. The CDR3 extends over 17 amino acids. CDR3 nucleotides: TGCGCCAGCAGCGAGGGACTAGCGGGGAGCCTCCAAGAGACCCAGTACTTC. This translates into CASSEGLAGSLQETQYF.